The 32 T cell receptor beta chains given below trace back to one sample, sequenced in a study of long-term antiretroviral therapy in people with HIV. This was the immunoSEQ v3.0 assay at survey level. Produced via immunoSEQ multiplex PCR; TCRdb's table is partial and in-frame only. The sample lists under 20,000 clones, around 84% occurring once. The sample here was unsorted PBMCs, taken 0.1 years before starting antiretroviral therapy. These receptors originate from a man aged 18 to 35 with HIV.

This sequence joins TRBV5-5 and TRBJ1-5, with D unresolved. This CDR3 contains 14 residues. Looked up from germline, CDR1 is SGHKS and CDR2 is YYEKEE (reference sequence). The germline V and J ends were trimmed by 2 bases and 5 bases, with 11 bases remaining between them. The CDR3 DNA is TGTGCCAGCAGCTTTCTTCAGTCGGATCAGCCCCAGCATTTT. Its translation is CASSFLQSDQPQHF.

The chain is built from TRBV7-6 and TRBJ2-3; 7 bases are a match to TRBD1. From germline, CDR1 is SGHVS and CDR2 FNYEAQ. The CDR3 is 15 residues long. Trimming removed 3 bases from V and 5 bases from J; junction bases left unmatched: 8. The CDR3 loop reads CASSFRQGFGDTQYF. The DNA for the CDR3 is TGTGCCAGCAGCTTCCGACAGGGATTCGGAGATACGCAGTATTTT.

This clone was counted between two and nine times. The chain recombines TRBV4-1 with TRBJ2-7; 8 bases are shared with TRBD1. J lost 4 bases, V lost 5 bases, and 7 bases had no gene match. Germline V gene sequence: CDR1 MGHRA, CDR2 YSYEKL. The CDR3 has 14 amino acids. CDR3 nucleotide sequence: TGCGCCAGCAGCTCCCCGGGACAGGAGTACGAGCAGTACTTC. It specifies CASSSPGQEYEQYF.

The gene calls are TRBV7-2 and TRBJ1-6, with D hard to call. Germline V gene sequence: CDR1 SGHTA, CDR2 FQGNSA. CDR3 length: 15 residues. V was clipped by 0 bases and J by 7 bases, with 10 bases between them. CDR3 region: CASSLAPGLNSPLHF. The CDR3 nucleotides read TGTGCCAGCAGCTTAGCGCCCGGACTAAATTCACCCCTCCACTTT.

The chain recombines TRBV19 with TRBJ1-4; TRBD1 might be the D (6 bases). The germline V gene encodes CDR1 LNHDA and CDR2 SQIVND (reference sequence). The CDR3 is made up of 14 amino acids. V lost 4 bases and J 5 bases, leaving 11 bases between the germline ends. The CDR3 reads CASSTTGRNEKLFF. The CDR3 region has the DNA TGTGCCAGTAGTACTACAGGGCGGAATGAAAAACTGTTTTTT.

This clone has only one observation. The chain couples TRBV5-1 to TRBJ2-5; D ambiguous. The CDR3 contains 13 residues. Trimming left V 3 bases short and J 4 bases short, with 10 bases between. Germline V CDR1 and CDR2: SGHRS, YFSETQ. In DNA, the CDR3 is TGCGCCAGCAGCTCCCCCATCTCAGAGACCCAGTACTTC. It specifies CASSSPISETQYF.

The chain joins TRBV9 to TRBJ2-3; D perhaps matches TRBD2 (6 bases). Germline values: CDR1 SGDLS, CDR2 YYNGEE. The CDR3 totals 16 residues. V shed 3 bases and J shed 0 bases, with 14 bases lying between them. The CDR3 nucleotides are TGTGCCAGCAGCGCACACGCCGGGACTAGCACAGATACGCAGTATTTT. Its translation is CASSAHAGTSTDTQYF.

The chain combines TRBV5-8 with TRBJ2-5, with no clear D. CDR1 and CDR2 (germline): SGHTS, YDEGEE. The CDR3 extends over 15 amino acids. The germline V and J ends were trimmed by 1 base and 1 base, with 11 bases remaining between them. The CDR3 bases are TGTGCCAGCAGCTTGCAAACCAACAGCCAAGAGACCCAGTACTTC. Its protein is CASSLQTNSQETQYF.

The chain joins TRBV6-5 to TRBJ1-5; no firm D call. Trimming shortened V by 7 bases and J by 3 bases, and 13 bases separated the two germline ends. CDR1 and CDR2 from the germline V gene are MNHEY and SVGAGI. CDR3 length: 14 residues. The CDR3 region has the DNA TGTGCCAGCAAGGGCCCGGGGTCCAATCAGCCCCAGCATTTT. It translates to CASKGPGSNQPQHF.

This chain connects TRBV27 to TRBJ1-4; D unresolved. V lost 4 bases and J 0 bases, leaving 6 bases between the germline ends. From germline, CDR1 is MNHEY and CDR2 SMNVEV (reference sequence). This CDR3 has 14 residues. CDR3 region: CASSYGTTNEKLFF. The CDR3 nucleotides are TGTGCCAGCAGTTATGGGACAACTAATGAAAAACTGTTTTTT.

This clone was seen a handful of times. The chain employs TRBV2 and TRBJ2-1; 13 nucleotides match TRBD2. From germline, CDR1 is SNHLY and CDR2 FYNNEI. V was clipped by 5 bases and J by 6 bases; unmatched bases: 4. The CDR3 runs to 15 residues. CDR3 nucleotide sequence: TGTGCCAGCAGTCGCGGGACTAGCGGGATCAATGAGCAGTTCTTC. This sequence encodes CASSRGTSGINEQFF. The whole variable domain, remainder taken from reference TRBV2 and TRBJ2-1, is EPEVTQTPSHQVTQMGQEVILRCVPISNHLYFYWYRQILGQKVEFLVSFYNNEISEKSEIFDDQFSVERPDGSNFTLKIRSTKLEDSAMYFCASSRGTSGINEQFFGPGTRLTVL.

The V and J genes are TRBV5-4 and TRBJ2-7; 9 nucleotides match TRBD1. V was pared by 4 bases and J by 5 bases, with 7 bases of the junction left unmatched. The CDR3 totals 14 residues. Germline lookup yields CDR1 SGHNT and CDR2 YYREEE (reference sequence). The CDR3 loop is CASSPQDRGDEQYF. For the CDR3, the DNA is TGTGCCAGCAGCCCCCAGGACAGGGGCGACGAGCAGTACTTC.

This clone was recorded only once. The rearrangement uses TRBV11-2 and TRBJ2-5; TRBD2 matches at 10 bases. Germline CDR1 is SGHAT and CDR2 is FQNNGV. The CDR3 has 18 residues. V dropped 6 bases and J dropped 5; count of bases not matched to a gene: 18. CDR3 amino acids: CASSSFGQAGGPRETQYF. The CDR3 region has the DNA TGTGCCAGCAGTTCCTTCGGGCAAGCGGGGGGGCCTCGGGAGACCCAGTACTTC.

V is TRBV7-6 and J is TRBJ1-1, with a possible D match to TRBD1 (6 bases). CDR1 and CDR2 (germline): SGHVS, FNYEAQ. CDR3 length: 13 amino acids. V lost 4 bases, J lost 2 bases, and 8 bases lay in between. Here the CDR3 reads CASSWDTNTEAFF. The CDR3 nucleotides are TGTGCCAGCAGCTGGGACACCAACACTGAAGCTTTCTTT.

This chain joins TRBV6-5 and TRBJ1-5; D gene uncertain. Trimming removed 2 bases from V and 3 bases from J, with 5 bases in between. The CDR3 length is 13 residues. Germline loops: CDR1 MNHEY, CDR2 SVGAGI. The CDR3 sequence is CASSYSYNQPQHF. The CDR3, as DNA: TGTGCCAGCAGTTACAGTTACAATCAGCCCCAGCATTTT.

J is TRBJ2-6 and V is TRBV18, with 9 bases fitting TRBD1. This CDR3 has 16 amino acids. Germline CDR1 is KGHSH and CDR2 is LQKENI. Unmatched junction bases numbered 6, after V lost 5 bases and J lost 4 bases. CDR3 sequence reads: CASSLTGGTGANVLTF. The DNA for the CDR3 is TGTGCCAGCTCATTGACAGGGGGAACCGGGGCCAACGTCCTGACTTTC.

This clone was observed a single time. V is TRBV5-1 and J is TRBJ2-2; 7 bases map to TRBD1. The CDR3 consists of 16 residues. Trimming cost V 4 bases and J 5 bases; bases outside gene matches: 11. Germline V CDR1 and CDR2: SGHRS, YFSETQ. The CDR3: CASSGTAGTRTGELFF. The CDR3 bases are TGCGCCAGCAGCGGGACAGCCGGAACCCGGACCGGGGAGCTGTTTTTT.

The chain uses TRBV4-3 and TRBJ2-5; 11 nucleotides line up with TRBD2. Germline V lookup: CDR1 LGHNA, CDR2 YSLEER. The CDR3 extends over 15 amino acids. Unmatched junction bases numbered 2, after V lost 0 bases and J lost 5 bases. Written as DNA, the CDR3 is TGCGCCAGCAGCCAAGAGGCTAGCGGGGGGGAGACCCAGTACTTC. The encoded protein is CASSQEASGGETQYF.

The rearrangement uses TRBV7-2 and TRBJ2-2; 12 bases match TRBD2. The V gene's germline CDR1 is SGHTA and CDR2 FQGNSA. The CDR3 covers 15 residues. With 11 bases clipped from V and 6 bases from J, the junction kept 10 bases outside the gene matches. CDR3 in DNA: TGTGCCGGGAAAACTAGCGGGGGGTTTGCCGGGGAGCTGTTTTTT. The encoded protein is CAGKTSGGFAGELFF. The whole variable domain, filled in from reference TRBV7-2 and TRBJ2-2, reads GAGVSQSPSNKVTEKGKDVELRCDPISGHTALYWYRQSLGQGLEFLIYFQGNSAPDKSGLPSDRFSAERTGGSVSTLTIQRTQQEDSAVYLCAGKTSGGFAGELFFGEGSRLTVL.

V is TRBV7-2 and J is TRBJ2-7; D gene unclear. Per the germline V gene, CDR1 is SGHTA and CDR2 is FQGNSA. V gave up 4 bases and J gave up 2 bases, with 3 bases separating them. The CDR3 has 11 amino acids. The CDR3 protein is CASSSTYEQYF. CDR3 nucleotide sequence: TGTGCCAGCAGCTCCACCTACGAGCAGTACTTC.

This clone was detected once. V usage is TRBV4-3 and J usage is TRBJ2-1, with 9 bases identical to TRBD2. The CDR3 covers 17 residues. The trim removed 4 bases at V and 3 bases at J, leaving 10 bases unmatched. The germline gives CDR1 LGHNA, CDR2 YSLEER. CDR3 sequence (DNA): TGCGCCAGCAGCCCGTCTTTTAGCGGGAGAAACTACAATGAGCAGTTCTTC. Its protein product is CASSPSFSGRNYNEQFF.

The rearrangement uses TRBV4-1 and TRBJ2-1; TRBD2 aligns across 7 bases. Per germline, CDR1 MGHRA and CDR2 YSYEKL. The CDR3 sequence is 14 residues long. The trim removed 5 bases at V and 5 bases at J, leaving 6 bases unmatched. CDR3 nucleotides: TGCGCCAGCAGCAGGCTAGCGGCCGACAATGAGCAGTTCTTC. It is translated as CASSRLAADNEQFF.

The rearrangement links TRBV15 to TRBJ2-2; no definite D call. The CDR3 has 12 amino acids. The V and J ends lost 0 bases and 7 bases respectively, with 3 bases between them. The germline V gene has CDR1 LNHNV and CDR2 YYDKDF (reference sequence). Written as DNA, the CDR3 is TGTGCCACCAGCAGAGATTTCGGGGAGCTGTTTTTT. It yields the protein CATSRDFGELFF.

CDR3 region: CAISDPGREGNTIYF. CDR3 DNA sequence: TGTGCCATCAGTGACCCCGGGAGGGAAGGAAACACCATATATTTT. The chain employs TRBV10-3 and TRBJ1-3, with D hard to call. This CDR3 has 15 residues. Germline CDR1 and CDR2: ENHRY and SYGVKD. Trimming cost V 3 bases and J 4 bases, with 13 bases left between them.

This chain links TRBV4-2 with TRBJ2-3, with a possible D match to TRBD2 (7 bases). Trimming took 4 bases from V and 0 from J, leaving 17 bases between them. Per the germline V gene, CDR1 is LGHNA and CDR2 is YNFKEQ. The CDR3 has 17 amino acids. CDR3 nucleotides: TGTGCCAGCAGCCCTCGAGGGGGGGCGGATAGCACAGATACGCAGTATTTT. This encodes CASSPRGGADSTDTQYF.

The rearrangement uses TRBV4-2 and TRBJ1-1; D not resolved. Trimming cost V 1 base and J 1 base, with 10 bases left between them. Germline values: CDR1 LGHNA, CDR2 YNFKEQ. The CDR3 spans 15 residues. The CDR3 sequence is CASSQVGSGNTEAFF. The CDR3 DNA follows: TGTGCCAGCAGCCAAGTAGGGTCGGGGAACACTGAAGCTTTCTTT.

About this clone itself: Other DNA sequences in the same sample also yield this CDR3. This rearrangement joins TRBV19 to TRBJ2-7; 8 bases are shared with TRBD1. After removal of 1 base from V and 2 bases from J, the junction contained 1 base not matched to a gene. This CDR3 has 14 residues. The V gene's germline CDR1 is LNHDA and CDR2 SQIVND (reference sequence). The CDR3 bases are TGTGCCAGTAGTATAGGGACAGGGACCTACGAGCAGTACTTC. It specifies CASSIGTGTYEQYF.

J is TRBJ1-2 and V is TRBV11-2; a weak D match, TRBD1 (6 bases). V shed 6 bases and J shed 7 bases, with 12 bases lying between them. The length of the CDR3 is 12 residues. Per germline, CDR1 SGHAT and CDR2 FQNNGV. CDR3 amino acids: CASSSWTAGYTF. In DNA form, the CDR3 reads TGTGCCAGCAGTTCGTGGACAGCTGGCTACACCTTC.

V usage is TRBV7-9 and J usage is TRBJ1-5; D not resolved. Germline CDR1 SEHNR, CDR2 FQNEAQ (reference sequence). The V end was cut by 4 bases, the J end by 3 bases, with 7 bases between. The CDR3 is made up of 13 amino acids. CDR3 sequence reads: CASSSTANQPQHF. As DNA, the CDR3 is TGTGCCAGCAGCTCGACTGCCAATCAGCCCCAGCATTTT.

The V gene is TRBV5-4, the J gene TRBJ2-3; TRBD1 might be the D (6 bases). Trimming took off 4 bases at V and 2 bases at J, with 14 bases between the two ends. CDR1 SGHNT and CDR2 YYREEE come from the germline V gene (reference sequence). This CDR3 has 15 residues. The CDR3 DNA reads as TGTGCCAGCAGCCACACCTGGGACAACACAGATACGCAGTATTTT. Protein: CASSHTWDNTDTQYF.

CDR3 nucleotides: TGTGCTAGAAGTAGCAGGACCTCCGGGGAGCTGTTTTTT. This translates into CARSSRTSGELFF. The rearrangement joins TRBV19 to TRBJ2-2; unclear D gene. Germline lookup yields CDR1 LNHDA and CDR2 SQIVND (reference sequence). The CDR3 is 13 residues long. Full variable domain (rest looked up from reference TRBV19 and TRBJ2-2): DGGITQSPKYLFRKEGQNVTLSCEQNLNHDAMYWYRQDPGQGLRLIYYSQIVNDFQKGDIAEGYSVSREKKESFPLTVTSAQKNPTAFYLCARSSRTSGELFFGEGSRLTVL.

This rearrangement joins TRBV5-5 to TRBJ1-1; a weak D match, TRBD1 (5 bases). The CDR3 loop spans 14 amino acids. The V end lost 0 bases, the J end lost 7 bases, and 13 bases lay between the germline ends. CDR1 SGHKS and CDR2 YYEKEE come from the germline V gene (reference sequence). CDR3 region: CASSLAQGLIEAFF. CDR3 DNA: TGTGCCAGCAGCTTGGCCCAGGGTCTGATTGAAGCTTTCTTT.